This TCR beta chain was observed in a study of T cells in Graves' hyperthyroidism and ophthalmopathy. V was shortened by 6 bases and J by 4 bases, with 18 bases between the two germline ends. This CDR3 has 14 residues. Germline CDR1 and CDR2: DFQATT and SNEGSKA (reference sequence). This clonotype was recorded at least ten times. Amplification yielded TCR beta CDR3 regions, with RNA transcripts as the source. Initially, a first-round RT-PCR of the TCR CDR3 employed the HTBI primer set. TCRdb redid the calling of the multiplex PCR reads with MiXCR, one entry per CDR3 protein. The sample has about 290,000 distinct CDR3 sequences; 13% are singletons. Before ophthalmopathy appeared, progressors gave blood at initial hyperthyroidism diagnosis. Fresh peripheral blood, approximately 10 ml, yielded the PBMCs.

This rearrangement joins TRBV20-1 to TRBJ2-5; D remains ambiguous. The origin of this receptor is a woman in her thirties with Graves' hyperthyroidism that later progressed to Graves' ophthalmopathy. Sequenced material: blood. CDR3 loop: CSAAPPQRVETQYF. CDR3 DNA sequence: TGCAGTGCAGCCCCCCCTCAGCGCGTAGAGACCCAGTACTTC.